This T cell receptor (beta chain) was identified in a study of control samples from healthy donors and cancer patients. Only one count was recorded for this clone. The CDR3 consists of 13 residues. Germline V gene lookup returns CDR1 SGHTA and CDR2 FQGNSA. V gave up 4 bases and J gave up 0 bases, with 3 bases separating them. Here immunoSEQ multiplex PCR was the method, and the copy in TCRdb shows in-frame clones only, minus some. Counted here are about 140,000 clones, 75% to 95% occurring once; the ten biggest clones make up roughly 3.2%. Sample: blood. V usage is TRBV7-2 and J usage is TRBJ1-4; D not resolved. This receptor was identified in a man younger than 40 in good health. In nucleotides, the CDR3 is TGTGCCAGCAGCTATGCAACTAATGAAAAACTGTTTTTT. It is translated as CASSYATNEKLFF.